This T cell receptor beta chain is from a study of cytomegalovirus exposure and HLA in healthy donors. Whole-study context: Among about 200 million T cells, an earlier analysis found roughly 100 million unique TCR beta sequences. General observations from the study: Later analysis associated a missense DCLRE1C variant with TCR beta V- and J-gene trimming.

PCR involved 60 Vbeta and 13 Jbeta primers. The repertoire was sequenced with immunoSEQ multiplex PCR; TCRdb's copy has only in-frame clones and lacks some. The table shows fewer than 250,000 clones, with roughly 73% occurring only once. The V and J ends lost 0 bases and 1 base respectively, with 10 bases between them. Germline CDR1 and CDR2: SEHNR and FQNEAQ (reference sequence). This CDR3 is 16 amino acids long. This clone came up a few times. The target antigen is unknown. The sequenced material came from PBMCs. The chain combines TRBV7-9 with TRBJ1-5; unclear D gene. This clonotype originated in a woman aged 25-40 years in good health and CMV-seropositive. The CDR3 here is CASSLALAESNQPQHF. CDR3 in DNA: TGTGCCAGCAGCTTAGCGCTAGCAGAGAGCAATCAGCCCCAGCATTTT.